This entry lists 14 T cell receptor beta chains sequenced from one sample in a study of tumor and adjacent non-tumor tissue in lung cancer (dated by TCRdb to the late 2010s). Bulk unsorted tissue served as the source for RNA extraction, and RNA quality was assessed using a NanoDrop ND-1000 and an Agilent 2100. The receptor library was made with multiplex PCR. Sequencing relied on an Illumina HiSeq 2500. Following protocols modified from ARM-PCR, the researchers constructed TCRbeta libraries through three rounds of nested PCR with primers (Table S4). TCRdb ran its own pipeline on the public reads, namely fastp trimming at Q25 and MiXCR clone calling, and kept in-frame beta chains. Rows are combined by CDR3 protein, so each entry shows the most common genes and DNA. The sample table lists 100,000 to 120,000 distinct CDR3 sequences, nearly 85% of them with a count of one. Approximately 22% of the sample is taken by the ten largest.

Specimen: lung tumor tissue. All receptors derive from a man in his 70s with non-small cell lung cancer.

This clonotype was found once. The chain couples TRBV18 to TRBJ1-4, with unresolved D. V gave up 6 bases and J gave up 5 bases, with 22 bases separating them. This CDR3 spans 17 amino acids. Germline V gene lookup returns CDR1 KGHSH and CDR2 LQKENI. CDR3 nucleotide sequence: TGTGCCAGCTCCCCCTCGCTCGGTGGCGTTTCAAATGAAAAACTGTTTTTT. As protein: CASSPSLGGVSNEKLFF.

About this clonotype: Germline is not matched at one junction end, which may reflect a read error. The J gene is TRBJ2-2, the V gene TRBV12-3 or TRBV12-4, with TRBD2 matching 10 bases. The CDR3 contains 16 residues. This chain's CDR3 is CASTFSLGLAPGELFF. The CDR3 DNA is TGTGCCAGCACTTTTTCCTTGGGACTAGCGCCCGGGGAACTGTTTTTT.

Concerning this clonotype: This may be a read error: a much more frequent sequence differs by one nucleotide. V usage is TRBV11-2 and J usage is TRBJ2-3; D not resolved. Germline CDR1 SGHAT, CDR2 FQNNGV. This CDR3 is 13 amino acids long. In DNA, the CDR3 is TGTGCCAGCAGCTCGTCGAGCACAGATATGCAGTATTTT. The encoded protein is CASSSSSTDMQYF.

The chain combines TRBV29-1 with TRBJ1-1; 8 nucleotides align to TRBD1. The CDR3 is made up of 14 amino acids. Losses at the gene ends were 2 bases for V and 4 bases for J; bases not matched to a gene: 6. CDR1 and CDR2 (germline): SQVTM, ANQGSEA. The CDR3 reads CSVEQGAVGTEAFF. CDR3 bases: TGCAGCGTTGAACAGGGGGCTGTCGGCACTGAAGCTTTCTTT.

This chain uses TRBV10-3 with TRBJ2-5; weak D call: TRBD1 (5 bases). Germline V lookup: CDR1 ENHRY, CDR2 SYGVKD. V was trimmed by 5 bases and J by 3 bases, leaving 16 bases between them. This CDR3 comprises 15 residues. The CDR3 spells CAISSTRGPEETQYF. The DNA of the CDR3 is TGTGCCATCAGTTCGACAAGGGGCCCGGAAGAGACCCAGTACTTC.

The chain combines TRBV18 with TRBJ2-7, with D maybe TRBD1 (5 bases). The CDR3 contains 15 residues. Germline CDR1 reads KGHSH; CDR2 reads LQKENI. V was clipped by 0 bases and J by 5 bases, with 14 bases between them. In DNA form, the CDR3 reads TGTGCCAGCTCACCACCTGTATCCAGGGTCAACGAGCAGTACTTC. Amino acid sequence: CASSPPVSRVNEQYF.

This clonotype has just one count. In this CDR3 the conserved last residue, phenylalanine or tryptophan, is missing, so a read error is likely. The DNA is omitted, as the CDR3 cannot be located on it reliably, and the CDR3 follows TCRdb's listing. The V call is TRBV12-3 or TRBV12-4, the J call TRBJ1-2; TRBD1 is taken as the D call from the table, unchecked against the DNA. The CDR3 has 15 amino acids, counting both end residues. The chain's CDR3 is CASSLLAGFGYGYIS.

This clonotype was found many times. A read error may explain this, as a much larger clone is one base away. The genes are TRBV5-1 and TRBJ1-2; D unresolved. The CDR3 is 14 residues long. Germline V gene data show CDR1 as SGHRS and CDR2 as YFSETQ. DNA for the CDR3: TGCACCAGCAGCACTATTCCCGAAAACTATGGCTACACCTTC. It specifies CTSSTIPENYGYTF.

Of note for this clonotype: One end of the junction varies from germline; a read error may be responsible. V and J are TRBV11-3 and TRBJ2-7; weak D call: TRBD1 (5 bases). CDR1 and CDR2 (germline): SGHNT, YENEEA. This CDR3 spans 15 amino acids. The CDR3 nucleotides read TGTGCAAGCAGCACGATGACAGTTTCCGTATACGAGCAGTACTTC. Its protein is CASSTMTVSVYEQYF.

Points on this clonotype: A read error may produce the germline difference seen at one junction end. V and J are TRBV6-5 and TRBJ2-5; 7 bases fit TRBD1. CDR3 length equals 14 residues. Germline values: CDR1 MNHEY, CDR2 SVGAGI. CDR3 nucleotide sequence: TGTACCAGCAGTTACTCGTGGACAGGAAATACCCAGTACTTC. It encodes CTSSYSWTGNTQYF.

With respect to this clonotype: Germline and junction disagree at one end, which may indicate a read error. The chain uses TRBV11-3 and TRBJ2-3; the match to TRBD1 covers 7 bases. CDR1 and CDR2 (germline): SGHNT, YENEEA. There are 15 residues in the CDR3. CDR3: CTSSPRQGATDTHYF. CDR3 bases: TGTACCAGCAGCCCAAGACAGGGAGCCACAGATACTCATTATTTT.

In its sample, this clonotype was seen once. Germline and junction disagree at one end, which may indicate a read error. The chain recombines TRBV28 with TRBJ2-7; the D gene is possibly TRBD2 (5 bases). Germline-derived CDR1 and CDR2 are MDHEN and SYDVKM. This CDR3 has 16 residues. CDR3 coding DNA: TGTGCCAGCAGTTTACATCTACGGGGAAGGTCCTACGAGCGGTACTTC. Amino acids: CASSLHLRGRSYERYF. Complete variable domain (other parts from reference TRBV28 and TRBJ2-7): DVKVTQSSRYLVKRTGEKVFLECVQDMDHENMFWYRQDPGLGLRLIYFSYDVKMKEKGDIPEGYSVSREKKERFSLILESASTNQTSMYLCASSLHLRGRSYERYFGPGTRLTVT.

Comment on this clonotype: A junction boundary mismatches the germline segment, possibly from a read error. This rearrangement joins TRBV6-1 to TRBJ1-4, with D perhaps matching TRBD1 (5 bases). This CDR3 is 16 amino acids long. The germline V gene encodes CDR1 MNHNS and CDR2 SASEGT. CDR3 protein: CASSEVGLGADQRLFF. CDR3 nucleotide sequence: TGTGCAAGCAGTGAAGTGGGTTTAGGGGCAGATCAAAGACTGTTTTTT.

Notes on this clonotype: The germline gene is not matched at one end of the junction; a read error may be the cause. The CDR3 DNA reads TGTGCCAGCAGTTACAGCACCGCGAGGACTGATGCTTTCTTT. It encodes CASSYSTARTDAFF. This sequence joins TRBV6-5 and TRBJ1-1; D not resolved. CDR1 MNHEY and CDR2 SVGAGI come from the germline V gene. This CDR3 region has 14 residues.